The 13 T cell receptor beta chains presented below share a single source sample, sequenced in a study of CD8 T cells in ankylosing spondylitis. Study conclusions and caveats: Blood from ankylosing spondylitis patients appeared to carry a characteristic eight-variant TCR beta motif.

These receptors have no known antigen. In TCRdb, the 5' RACE reads were re-called with MiXCR into one record per CDR3 protein. The profile covers 650,000 to 800,000 distinct CDR3 sequences, with around 20% appearing a single time and approximately 18% taken by the ten largest. The sample taken for sequencing was blood, either unsorted or a sorted T cell fraction (not recorded which). Receptors originate from a male donor with ankylosing spondylitis.

This clonotype has a handful of counts. The chain employs TRBV7-9 and TRBJ2-7, with a possible D match to TRBD1 (5 bases). Germline V gives CDR1 SEHNR, CDR2 FQNEAQ (reference sequence). Between the trimmed V and J ends, which lost 4 bases and 3 bases, there was a span of 13 bases. The CDR3 covers 14 residues. In nucleotides, the CDR3 is TGTGCCAGCAGCTCTAAATACGACAGCTACGAGCAGTACTTC. Translating it yields CASSSKYDSYEQYF. The complete variable domain, with remaining parts taken from reference TRBV7-9 and TRBJ2-7, reads DTGVSQNPRHKITKRGQNVTFRCDPISEHNRLYWYRQTLGQGPEFLTYFQNEAQLEKSRLLSDRFSAERPKGSFSTLEIQRTEQGDSAMYLCASSSKYDSYEQYFGPGTRLTVT.

The chain links TRBV20-1 to TRBJ2-2, with D hard to call. V was clipped by 3 bases and J by 3 bases, with 8 bases between them. Germline-derived CDR1 and CDR2 are DFQATT and SNEGSKA (reference sequence). The CDR3 has 13 residues. Written as DNA, the CDR3 is TGCAGTGCTAGGGGAAGGTACACCGGGGAGCTGTTTTTT. It codes for CSARGRYTGELFF.

V is TRBV6-1 and J is TRBJ1-2, with a tentative D call TRBD1 (5 bases). V was shortened by 5 bases and J by 8 bases, with 18 bases between the two germline ends. Looked up from germline, CDR1 is MNHNS and CDR2 is SASEGT. The CDR3 runs 14 residues. The CDR3: CASSQSGPRRGYTF. The CDR3, as DNA: TGTGCCAGCAGTCAATCGGGACCCCGCCGGGGCTACACCTTC.

The V gene is TRBV5-6, the J gene TRBJ1-2; D unresolved. Germline-derived CDR1 and CDR2 are SGHDT and YYEEEE. The V gene lost 3 bases and the J gene lost 4 bases, with 4 bases spanning the gap. CDR3 length: 11 residues. The chain's CDR3 is CASSYSYGYTF. CDR3 in DNA: TGTGCCAGCAGCTACAGCTATGGCTACACCTTC.

This clonotype was seen many times. V usage is TRBV28 and J usage is TRBJ2-3; perhaps TRBD1 as D (5 bases). CDR1 and CDR2 from the germline V gene are MDHEN and SYDVKM. The V gene lost 5 bases and the J gene lost 6 bases, with 15 bases spanning the gap. The CDR3 covers 14 residues. CDR3 residues: CASSERQPEDTQYF. As DNA, the CDR3 is TGTGCCAGCAGTGAAAGACAGCCCGAGGATACGCAGTATTTT.

V gene TRBV5-5 combines with J gene TRBJ1-1; 11 positions match TRBD1. Per the germline V gene, CDR1 is SGHKS and CDR2 is YYEKEE (reference sequence). The CDR3 extends over 15 amino acids. The ends lost 4 bases at V and 4 bases at J; junction bases unmatched: 6. CDR3: CASSPGQGVLTEAFF. The CDR3 nucleotides read TGTGCCAGCAGCCCGGGACAGGGGGTACTCACTGAAGCTTTCTTT.

This clonotype turned up a few times. In DNA, the CDR3 is TGTGCCAGCAGCTTAAGATCGACTAGCGGAGGCGCCTTAAGGACCCAGTACTTC. It specifies CASSLRSTSGGALRTQYF. The chain couples TRBV11-1 to TRBJ2-5; 9 bases agree with TRBD2. Germline V CDR1 and CDR2: SGHAT, FQDESV (reference sequence). Trimming cost V 2 bases and J 7 bases; bases outside gene matches: 17. The CDR3 is 18 amino acids.

The chain links TRBV29-1 to TRBJ1-1; a weak D match, TRBD1 (5 bases). Trimming removed 6 bases from V and 5 bases from J, with 13 bases in between. The CDR3 contains 12 residues. CDR1 and CDR2 (germline): SQVTM, ANQGSEA. The CDR3 nucleotides read TGCAGCGTCCATCCTGGGGGGACTGAAGCTTTCTTT. This gives the protein CSVHPGGTEAFF.

This clonotype was observed a handful of times. The chain couples TRBV10-3 to TRBJ1-1; D ambiguous. This CDR3 contains 16 residues. V was pared by 4 bases and J by 4 bases, with 19 bases between. In germline, CDR1 is ENHRY, CDR2 SYGVKD. This CDR3 reads CAISARGPSASTEAFF. Written as DNA, the CDR3 is TGTGCCATCAGTGCCCGTGGGCCCTCGGCCAGCACTGAAGCTTTCTTT.

J is TRBJ2-3 and V is TRBV4-3, with TRBD2 as a possible D gene (6 bases). CDR3 length: 15 amino acids. Per the germline V gene, CDR1 is LGHNA and CDR2 is YSLEER. V shed 0 bases and J shed 5 bases, with 12 bases lying between them. Here the CDR3 reads CASSQDGAGLDTQYF. CDR3 sequence (DNA): TGCGCCAGCAGCCAAGATGGTGCGGGACTAGATACGCAGTATTTT.

This clonotype was detected a few times. The chain has TRBV28 and TRBJ2-7; 7 bases line up with TRBD1. Germline assignment: CDR1 MDHEN and CDR2 SYDVKM. The length of the CDR3 is 15 residues. V trimming: 5 bases; J trimming: 3 bases; junction bases outside the gene matches: 10. CDR3 in DNA: TGTGCCAGCAGTCCCCCGACAGGGCCGGGCTACGAGCAGTACTTC. Its protein product is CASSPPTGPGYEQYF.

The chain carries TRBV27 and TRBJ2-7, with 7 bases fitting TRBD1. The CDR3 length is 14 residues. V was pared by 6 bases and J by 6 bases, with 11 bases of the junction left unmatched. CDR1 MNHEY and CDR2 SMNVEV come from the germline V gene (reference sequence). In DNA, the CDR3 is TGTGCCAGCAGCCCCGGGACAGTACCCTCCGAGCAGTACTTC. Protein sequence: CASSPGTVPSEQYF.

This clonotype was observed at least ten times. This sequence joins TRBV12-3 or TRBV12-4 and TRBJ1-1; tentatively, D is TRBD1 (6 bases). The CDR3 extends over 14 amino acids. V lost 6 bases and J lost 0, with 11 bases in between. CDR3 sequence: CASSFTGLNTEAFF. CDR3 nucleotides: TGTGCCAGCAGCTTTACAGGGCTGAACACTGAAGCTTTCTTT.